This T cell receptor (beta chain) emerged from a study of cytomegalovirus exposure and HLA in healthy donors. Overall study results and limits: As a later analysis revealed, the rate of TCR association differed by HLA locus, with DRB1 most and HLA-C fewest. The study listed some 160 cytomegalovirus-associated TCR beta chains. The authors later linked a missense DCLRE1C variant to TCR beta V- and J-gene trimming. Most TCRs appeared rarely, but some public TCRs recurred in many donors.

Primers for the PCR totalled 60 Vbeta and 13 Jbeta. Assay used: immunoSEQ multiplex PCR; TCRdb lists only in-frame clones, some missing. Of approximately 220,000 clones in the sample, approximately 80% were seen once. A word on this clone: The antigen remains undetermined.

This TCR derives from a boy younger than 10 in good health and CMV-seronegative. Sequencing was done on a sample of PBMCs.

The CDR3 bases are TGTGCCATCAGGCCCCCTTCAGGAGAGACCCAGTACTTC. This gives the protein CAIRPPSGETQYF. The chain links TRBV10-3 to TRBJ2-5; D call uncertain. The CDR3 loop spans 13 amino acids. In germline, CDR1 is ENHRY, CDR2 SYGVKD. The V gene lost 6 bases and the J gene lost 4 bases, with 12 bases spanning the gap.